The 24 T cell receptor beta chains given below trace back to one sample, sequenced in a study of blood T cells in healthy people across ages. The authors ran a second PCR of 7 to 11 cycles using a sample-barcoded 5' primer and a J-beta primer mix. TCRdb re-called the 5' RACE reads with MiXCR, one entry per CDR3 protein. Of roughly 800,000 distinct CDR3 sequences in the sample, roughly 60% were seen once. The sample taken for sequencing was blood. The source is a man aged 25-40 years in good health.

With respect to this clonotype: The germline gene is not matched at one end of the junction; a read error may be the cause. The genes are TRBV4-3 and TRBJ2-1; 8 nucleotides match TRBD2. The CDR3 is made up of 15 amino acids. In germline, CDR1 is LGHNA, CDR2 YSLEER. This CDR3 reads CASSQEREYYNEQFF. The CDR3, as DNA: TGCGCCAGTAGCCAAGAGCGGGAGTACTACAATGAGCAGTTCTTC.

The chain employs TRBV2 and TRBJ2-5; 9 positions match TRBD2. Germline CDR1 and CDR2: SNHLY and FYNNEI. This CDR3 has 16 amino acids. Losses at the gene ends were 4 bases for V and 5 bases for J; bases not matched to a gene: 11. This chain's CDR3 is CASSVGAGGPDETQYF. The DNA of the CDR3 is TGTGCCAGCAGTGTAGGCGCGGGGGGGCCAGACGAGACCCAGTACTTC. Together with reference TRBV2 and TRBJ2-5, the CDR3 gives the full variable domain: EPEVTQTPSHQVTQMGQEVILRCVPISNHLYFYWYRQILGQKVEFLVSFYNNEISEKSEIFDDQFSVERPDGSNFTLKIRSTKLEDSAMYFCASSVGAGGPDETQYFGPGTRLLVL.

This clonotype was detected ten times or more. The chain has TRBV7-2 and TRBJ2-7, with 7 bases that match TRBD2. Germline V gives CDR1 SGHTA, CDR2 FQGNSA. CDR3 length: 14 amino acids. Unmatched junction bases numbered 6, after V lost 4 bases and J lost 3 bases. The CDR3 DNA sequence: TGTGCCAGCAGCTCCTTGGCGGGGGTCTACGAGCAGTACTTC. Protein sequence: CASSSLAGVYEQYF.

This clonotype was recorded at least ten times. This sequence joins TRBV4-1 and TRBJ2-7, with D uncertain. This CDR3 is built from 13 residues. Germline CDR1 reads MGHRA; CDR2 reads YSYEKL. With 2 bases removed from V and 3 bases from J, the gap between germline ends came to 8 bases. CDR3 in DNA: TGCGCCAGCAGCCAAAAGACCGACTACGAGCAGTACTTC. This gives the protein CASSQKTDYEQYF.

This clonotype came up a few times. This rearrangement joins TRBV7-2 to TRBJ2-7; tentatively, D is TRBD2 (6 bases). Germline V gives CDR1 SGHTA, CDR2 FQGNSA. The CDR3 has 15 amino acids. Trimming left V 5 bases short and J 3 bases short, with 17 bases between. CDR3 coding DNA: TGTGCCAGCAGCCCCTGGGGACTTCAAAACTACGAGCAGTACTTC. This codes for CASSPWGLQNYEQYF.

This rearrangement joins TRBV2 to TRBJ2-7; D is perhaps TRBD1 (5 bases). The CDR3 sequence is 14 residues long. CDR1 SNHLY and CDR2 FYNNEI come from the germline V gene. V gave up 5 bases and J gave up 2 bases, with 13 bases separating them. The CDR3: CASSRQNGAYEQYF. The DNA of the CDR3 is TGTGCCAGCAGTAGACAGAACGGAGCCTACGAGCAGTACTTC.

Only one count was recorded for this clonotype. V is TRBV21-1 and J is TRBJ1-1; the table assigns TRBD1, which was not confirmed against the DNA. TRBV21-1 is described as a pseudogene. The CDR3 loop spans 17 amino acids. CDR3: CASRPRRTGPPDTEAFF. The CDR3 DNA follows: TGTGCCAGTCGGCCCCGCCGGACAGGGCCACCAGACACTGAAGCTTTCTTT.

V is TRBV25-1 and J is TRBJ2-3; D gene ambiguous. The length of the CDR3 is 15 residues. Germline CDR1 is MGHDK and CDR2 is SYGVNS. V shed 5 bases and J shed 2 bases, with 14 bases lying between them. The CDR3: CASSSYDGNTDTQYF. The CDR3 DNA follows: TGTGCCAGCAGTTCCTACGATGGGAACACAGATACGCAGTATTTT.

A few counts support this clonotype. This chain connects TRBV3-1 to TRBJ2-5; D not certain. The germline gives CDR1 LGHDT, CDR2 YNNKEL (reference sequence). The CDR3 totals 14 residues. Trimming left V 4 bases short and J 5 bases short, with 14 bases between. CDR3 in DNA: TGTGCCAGCAGCCCTGCCGCGTTGGTGGAGACCCAGTACTTC. This encodes CASSPAALVETQYF.

The gene calls are TRBV4-1 and TRBJ2-4, with D hard to call. Germline V CDR1 and CDR2: MGHRA, YSYEKL. V lost 1 base and J 13 bases, leaving 20 bases between the germline ends. This CDR3 has 15 residues. The CDR3 loop is CASSQVPRTMGEQYF. In DNA, the CDR3 is TGCGCCAGCAGCCAAGTACCTCGGACCATGGGTGAGCAGTACTTC.

The chain uses TRBV20-1 and TRBJ2-4, with D perhaps TRBD1 or TRBD2 (6 bases each). With the DNA end fitting TRBJ2-7 better, the J assignment may be wrong. This CDR3 has 14 residues. In germline, CDR1 is DFQATT, CDR2 SNEGSKA (reference sequence). The CDR3 sequence is CSARGRGPPYEQYF. The DNA for the CDR3 is TGCAGTGCTAGAGGCCGGGGGCCTCCCTACGAGCAGTACTTC.

This rearrangement joins TRBV7-9 to TRBJ2-1; D gene ambiguous. The CDR3 is made up of 16 amino acids. Trimming shortened V by 5 bases and J by 5 bases, and 19 bases separated the two germline ends. Germline V gene lookup returns CDR1 SEHNR and CDR2 FQNEAQ (reference sequence). The chain's CDR3 is CASSGFGGPSDNEQFF. CDR3 in DNA: TGTGCCAGCAGCGGGTTCGGTGGGCCCAGCGACAATGAGCAGTTCTTC.

The chain combines TRBV29-1 with TRBJ2-5; 9 bases line up with TRBD2. V dropped 1 base and J dropped 5; count of bases not matched to a gene: 2. Looked up from germline, CDR1 is SQVTM and CDR2 is ANQGSEA. The CDR3 has 13 amino acids. This chain's CDR3 is CSVEGLAGETQYF. The CDR3 coding sequence is TGCAGCGTTGAAGGGCTAGCGGGGGAGACCCAGTACTTC.

The rearrangement joins TRBV7-8 to TRBJ1-2; perhaps TRBD1 as D (6 bases). The CDR3 sequence is 15 residues long. Trimming pared 7 bases from V and 4 bases from J, leaving 19 bases between. The germline CDR1 and CDR2 sequences are SGHVS and FQNEAQ. CDR3 coding DNA: TGTGCCAGCACCGAGCCCGGGGGGGGCGGCTATGGCTACACCTTC. Translating it yields CASTEPGGGGYGYTF.

This chain uses TRBV7-9 with TRBJ1-2; possibly TRBD1 for D (5 bases). In germline, CDR1 is SEHNR, CDR2 FQNEAQ (reference sequence). Trimming left V 6 bases short and J 6 bases short, with 14 bases between. This CDR3 comprises 13 residues. CDR3: CASSYGQDDGYTF. CDR3 nucleotide sequence: TGTGCCAGCAGTTATGGACAAGATGATGGCTACACCTTC.

This clonotype appeared a few times. The rearrangement uses TRBV6-6 and TRBJ1-5; no definite D call. With 3 bases removed from V and 4 bases from J, the gap between germline ends came to 10 bases. There are 14 residues in the CDR3. Germline V gene data show CDR1 as MNHNY and CDR2 as SVGAGI (reference sequence). This CDR3 is CASSYRGRNQPQHF. CDR3 bases: TGTGCCAGCAGTTATCGCGGGAGGAATCAGCCCCAGCATTTT.

V is TRBV6-5 and J is TRBJ2-7; 8 nucleotides match TRBD2. The CDR3 covers 13 residues. Looked up from germline, CDR1 is MNHEY and CDR2 is SVGAGI. Unmatched junction bases numbered 12, after V lost 10 bases and J lost 7 bases. This CDR3 is CATTRDGGDEQYF. The CDR3, as DNA: TGTGCCACCACAAGGGACGGGGGGGATGAGCAGTACTTC.

The sample holds a few counts of this clonotype. V is TRBV4-2 and J is TRBJ2-1; TRBD2 aligns across 12 bases. CDR1 and CDR2 from the germline V gene are LGHNA and YNFKEQ. The CDR3 has 18 amino acids. Trimming at V came to 3 bases and at J to 5 bases, leaving 11 bases not matched to a gene. This CDR3 is CASSHLKGASGRDNEQFF. The DNA for the CDR3 is TGTGCCAGCAGCCACCTCAAGGGGGCTAGCGGGAGGGACAATGAGCAGTTCTTC.

This sequence joins TRBV20-1 and TRBJ1-6, with 7 bases that match TRBD1. V dropped 1 base and J dropped 5; count of bases not matched to a gene: 2. Per germline, CDR1 DFQATT and CDR2 SNEGSKA (reference sequence). The CDR3 runs 14 residues. The CDR3 loop reads CSARGDRDNSPLHF. The CDR3 coding sequence is TGCAGTGCTAGAGGGGACAGAGATAATTCACCCCTCCACTTT.

The chain employs TRBV29-1 and TRBJ2-7; TRBD1 aligns across 8 bases. Germline-derived CDR1 and CDR2 are SQVTM and ANQGSEA. The CDR3 is 12 amino acids. J was trimmed by 6 bases and V by 6 bases; bases with no gene match: 7. DNA of the CDR3: TGCAGCGTCGGACAGGGTGCCTGCGAGCAGTACTTC. It encodes CSVGQGACEQYF.

This chain uses TRBV12-3 or TRBV12-4 with TRBJ2-3; D is uncertain. The CDR3 has 13 residues. The V end lost 7 bases, the J end lost 4 bases, and 12 bases lay between the germline ends. The DNA of the CDR3 is TGTGCCAGCATTCCCAACCCCGCAGATACGCAGTATTTT. It is translated as CASIPNPADTQYF.

This clonotype appeared a single time. The gene calls are TRBV28 and TRBJ2-4; TRBD2 is a possible D gene (5 bases). Trimming took off 3 bases at V and 0 bases at J, with 12 bases between the two ends. Germline-derived CDR1 and CDR2 are MDHEN and SYDVKM. The CDR3 length is 16 residues. CDR3: CASSFRGTLAKNIQYF. CDR3 nucleotide sequence: TGTGCCAGCAGTTTCCGGGGTACACTAGCCAAAAACATTCAGTACTTC.

This clonotype was seen many times. The chain recombines TRBV12-3 or TRBV12-4 with TRBJ2-3; 8 nucleotides match TRBD2. J gave up 11 bases and V 3 bases, and 10 bases lay outside the gene matches. The CDR3 runs to 14 residues. The CDR3 nucleotides are TGTGCCAGCAGTTTCGGGGGGGGAGCAGATGTGCAGTATTTT. Its translation: CASSFGGGADVQYF.

The genes are TRBV29-1 and TRBJ1-2; 7 positions match TRBD1. Germline V gene lookup returns CDR1 SQVTM and CDR2 ANQGSEA. The CDR3 sequence is 12 residues long. The ends lost 4 bases at V and 2 bases at J; junction bases unmatched: 1. The CDR3 nucleotides are TGCAGCGTTGCGGGACAGAACTATGGCTACACCTTC. Translation: CSVAGQNYGYTF.